The subject of this entry is one T cell receptor beta chain. There are 13 residues in the CDR3. In germline, CDR1 is KGHSH, CDR2 LQKENI. Trimming left V 0 bases short and J 5 bases short, with 7 bases between. Using immunoSEQ multiplex PCR, the repertoire was profiled, and TCRdb retains in-frame clones only, with some absent. The sample has 2 million to 2.5 million clones, 92% seen once. This sample was taken from a study of shared clonotypes between healthy human individuals. Sequencing input: naive CD4+ T cells from PBMCs. The sample's subset: CD45RA+ positively selected. This chain connects TRBV18 to TRBJ1-2; D remains ambiguous. The source is a man aged 18-30 years in good health. Some clones in this sample may be carry-over from other donors' samples. The CDR3: CASSPPERYGYTF. DNA for the CDR3: TGTGCCAGCTCACCACCCGAACGGTATGGCTACACCTTC.